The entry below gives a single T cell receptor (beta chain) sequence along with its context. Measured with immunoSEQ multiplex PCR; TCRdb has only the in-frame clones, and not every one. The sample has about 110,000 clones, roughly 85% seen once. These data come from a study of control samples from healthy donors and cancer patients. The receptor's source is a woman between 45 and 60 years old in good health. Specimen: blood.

The CDR3 nucleotides read TGCGCCAGCAGCTCGACAGGGGCTAGCTTGAACACTGAAGCTTTCTTT. Amino acids: CASSSTGASLNTEAFF. The chain carries TRBV5-1 and TRBJ1-1, with 8 bases that match TRBD1. This CDR3 spans 16 amino acids. V dropped 3 bases and J dropped 0; count of bases not matched to a gene: 7. Germline V gene data show CDR1 as SGHRS and CDR2 as YFSETQ.